These 20 T cell receptor beta chains share one sample of origin, sequenced in a study of T cell responses to AZD1222 COVID-19 vaccine. This table comes from immunoSEQ multiplex PCR, and its TCRdb copy is limited to in-frame clones, with some not included. The table includes 160,000 or so clones, 91% detected once. The sequencing here drew on peripheral blood, taken on day 0 of AZD1222 vaccination. These receptors were taken from an adult in good health.

This clone was recorded a few times. The chain joins TRBV7-9 to TRBJ1-3; weak D call: TRBD1 (6 bases). This CDR3 has 14 residues. The ends were cut back, 5 bases at V and 2 bases at J, with 10 bases in the middle. Germline CDR1 reads SEHNR; CDR2 reads FQNEAQ (reference sequence). CDR3 sequence (DNA): TGTGCCAGCAGCCGAACAGGGACTGGAAACACCATATATTTT. It yields the protein CASSRTGTGNTIYF. Looking up the rest from reference TRBV7-9 and TRBJ1-3 gives the full variable domain: DTGVSQNPRHKITKRGQNVTFRCDPISEHNRLYWYRQTLGQGPEFLTYFQNEAQLEKSRLLSDRFSAERPKGSFSTLEIQRTEQGDSAMYLCASSRTGTGNTIYFGEGSWLTVV.

CDR3 sequence reads: CASSAGQADTEAFF. Written as DNA, the CDR3 is TGCGCCAGCAGCGCGGGACAGGCGGACACTGAAGCTTTCTTT. The chain links TRBV5-1 to TRBJ1-1; 8 nucleotides agree with TRBD1. This CDR3 region has 14 residues. CDR1 is SGHRS, CDR2 YFSETQ, per germline. The junction had 5 bases not matched to a gene; V was cut back by 4 bases and J by 3 bases.

This chain uses TRBV9 with TRBJ2-1; TRBD1 aligns across 7 bases. V lost 0 bases and J lost 9; bases outside the gene matches: 9. This CDR3 is built from 15 residues. Germline lookup yields CDR1 SGDLS and CDR2 YYNGEE. The CDR3 DNA reads as TGTGCCAGCAGCGTAGTATCTGAGGGGGCGGGTGAGCAGTTCTTC. It yields the protein CASSVVSEGAGEQFF.

This chain connects TRBV4-1 to TRBJ2-7, with D possibly matching TRBD1 (7 bases). The CDR3 contains 16 residues. Germline V CDR1 and CDR2: MGHRA, YSYEKL. The ends were cut back, 3 bases at V and 3 bases at J, with 18 bases in the middle. CDR3: CASSQIPGGNSYEQYF. Here the CDR3 DNA reads TGCGCCAGCAGCCAGATACCAGGGGGGAATAGCTACGAGCAGTACTTC.

As for this clone: At one of its ends the junction is not consistent with the germline gene, which may arise from a read error. The CDR3 loop reads CASSSRVTDTQYF. The CDR3 region has the DNA TGTGCTAGCAGCTCAAGAGTCACAGATACGCAGTATTTT. This chain connects TRBV7-7 to TRBJ2-3, with no clear D. The CDR3 length is 13 residues. Germline assignment: CDR1 SSHAT and CDR2 FNYEAQ (reference sequence).

The V gene is TRBV7-2, the J gene TRBJ1-2; D possibly corresponds to TRBD1 (5 bases). Germline CDR1 is SGHTA and CDR2 is FQGNSA. V was shortened by 3 bases and J by 0 bases, with 20 bases between the two germline ends. This CDR3 has 18 amino acids. CDR3 protein: CASSLGVGTRISNYGYTF. CDR3 nucleotide sequence: TGTGCCAGCAGCTTGGGGGTTGGGACTCGAATCTCTAACTATGGCTACACCTTC.

The gene calls are TRBV9 and TRBJ1-1, with a weak D call TRBD1 (6 bases). V lost 4 bases and J lost 5, with 12 bases in between. The CDR3 covers 13 residues. Germline V lookup: CDR1 SGDLS, CDR2 YYNGEE. Written as DNA, the CDR3 is TGTGCCAGCAGCCTAAAACAGGGTACTGAAGCTTTCTTT. Its translation: CASSLKQGTEAFF.

The V call is TRBV24-1, the J call TRBJ2-1; D possibly corresponds to TRBD2 (5 bases). The CDR3 extends over 13 amino acids. The V end was cut by 8 bases, the J end by 6 bases, with 13 bases between. Germline-derived CDR1 and CDR2 are KGHDR and SFDVKD. The CDR3 DNA reads TGTGCCACCACCCAAGGAGGAGGCAATGAGCAGTTCTTC. Translating it yields CATTQGGGNEQFF.

This sequence joins TRBV27 and TRBJ2-6; 9 bases match TRBD1. CDR1 MNHEY and CDR2 SMNVEV come from the germline V gene (reference sequence). The CDR3 runs 19 residues. V was pared by 1 base and J by 0 bases, with 7 bases of the junction left unmatched. CDR3 in amino acids: CASSLYLGQGSSGANVLTF. The CDR3 DNA sequence: TGTGCCAGCAGTTTATACTTAGGACAGGGGAGCTCTGGGGCCAACGTCCTGACTTTC.

The V gene is TRBV7-8, the J gene TRBJ2-1, with no clear D. This CDR3 comprises 13 residues. Germline V gene lookup returns CDR1 SGHVS and CDR2 FQNEAQ. Trimming removed 0 bases at V and 1 base at J, with 1 base between. The CDR3 spells CASSLASYNEQFF. Here the CDR3 DNA reads TGTGCCAGCAGCTTAGCGTCCTACAATGAGCAGTTCTTC. The full variable domain, its missing parts supplied by reference TRBV7-8 and TRBJ2-1, is GAGVSQSPRYKVAKRGQDVALRCDPISGHVSLFWYQQALGQGPEFLTYFQNEAQLDKSGLPSDRFFAERPEGSVSTLKIQRTQQEDSAVYLCASSLASYNEQFFGPGTRLTVL.

CDR3 amino acids: CASSPDMLLPLHF. The CDR3 DNA reads as TGCGCCAGCAGCCCGGATATGCTACTACCCCTCCACTTT. The chain combines TRBV4-3 with TRBJ1-6; the D is unclear. Trimming shortened V by 4 bases and J by 12 bases, and 13 bases separated the two germline ends. Germline CDR1 reads LGHNA; CDR2 reads YSLEER. The CDR3 extends over 13 amino acids.

This sequence joins TRBV18 and TRBJ1-2, with 7 bases that match TRBD1. This CDR3 spans 15 amino acids. Per the germline V gene, CDR1 is KGHSH and CDR2 is LQKENI. The trim removed 4 bases at V and 3 bases at J, leaving 8 bases unmatched. This chain's CDR3 is CASSRQRDSYYGYTF. CDR3 DNA: TGTGCCAGCTCACGGCAACGGGACAGTTACTATGGCTACACCTTC.

The CDR3 sequence: CASSAGQVRDFIEAFF. The CDR3 DNA follows: TGTGCCAGCAGCGCAGGACAGGTCCGAGACTTTATTGAAGCTTTCTTT. The V call is TRBV5-5, the J call TRBJ1-1; 7 bases map to TRBD1. This CDR3 is 16 amino acids long. Germline trimming cut 4 bases from V and 7 bases from J; bases unmatched to any gene: 16. Germline V gene sequence: CDR1 SGHKS, CDR2 YYEKEE (reference sequence). Together with reference TRBV5-5 and TRBJ1-1, the CDR3 gives the full variable domain: DAGVTQSPTHLIKTRGQQVTLRCSPISGHKSVSWYQQVLGQGPQFIFQYYEKEERGRGNFPDRFSARQFPNYSSELNVNALLLGDSALYLCASSAGQVRDFIEAFFGQGTRLTVV.

The rearrangement uses TRBV7-3 and TRBJ1-1; D gene uncertain. The CDR3 contains 15 residues. Trimming took off 3 bases at V and 3 bases at J, with 14 bases between the two ends. Germline V gene lookup returns CDR1 SGHTA and CDR2 FQGTGA. The chain's CDR3 is CASSLAAGMDTEAFF. CDR3 DNA: TGTGCCAGCAGCTTGGCGGCGGGAATGGACACTGAAGCTTTCTTT.

The chain employs TRBV6-5 and TRBJ2-7; 9 bases are shared with TRBD1. J lost 1 base, V lost 1 base, and 2 bases had no gene match. Germline V gene sequence: CDR1 MNHEY, CDR2 SVGAGI. The CDR3 spans 15 residues. CDR3 protein: CASSYLGQGSYEQYF. The CDR3 DNA sequence: TGTGCCAGCAGTTACTTAGGACAGGGGTCCTACGAGCAGTACTTC.

The genes are TRBV6-2 or TRBV6-3 and TRBJ1-2, with D perhaps TRBD1 (6 bases). There are 16 residues in the CDR3. The germline gives CDR1 MNHEY, CDR2 SVGEGT. The germline V and J ends were trimmed by 4 bases and 5 bases, with 20 bases remaining between them. The CDR3 is CASSSSPGAAYYGYTF. CDR3 nucleotide sequence: TGTGCCAGCAGTTCGTCGCCAGGGGCAGCATATTATGGCTACACCTTC.

CDR3: CASSYLDDRGRRDYEAFF. CDR3 DNA: TGTGCCAGCAGTTACTTAGATGACAGGGGGCGCCGGGACTATGAAGCTTTCTTT. The rearrangement uses TRBV6-2 or TRBV6-3 and TRBJ1-1; TRBD1 aligns across 10 bases. Trimming cost V 1 base and J 7 bases; bases outside gene matches: 15. CDR1 is MNHEY and CDR2 is SVGEGT in the germline V gene. The CDR3 covers 18 residues.

The gene calls are TRBV6-4 and TRBJ2-1; TRBD2 agrees at 14 bases. Germline loops: CDR1 MRHNA, CDR2 SNTAGT. V was pared by 3 bases and J by 6 bases, with 1 base of the junction left unmatched. This CDR3 is 15 amino acids long. The CDR3 DNA is TGTGCCAGCAGTGAGGGGACTAGCGGGAGCAATGAGCAGTTCTTC. Translated: CASSEGTSGSNEQFF.

The chain combines TRBV10-3 with TRBJ2-3, with D perhaps matching TRBD1 or TRBD2 (5 bases each). This CDR3 is built from 15 residues. Germline lookup yields CDR1 ENHRY and CDR2 SYGVKD. V was cut by 4 bases and J by 3 bases, with 14 bases left in between. Here the CDR3 reads CAISGNEGSTDTQYF. Written as DNA, the CDR3 is TGTGCCATCAGTGGAAATGAGGGGTCGACAGATACGCAGTATTTT.

The chain has TRBV7-2 and TRBJ2-3, with D uncertain. Trimming took 7 bases from V and 4 from J, leaving 18 bases between them. Germline V lookup: CDR1 SGHTA, CDR2 FQGNSA. CDR3 length: 15 amino acids. The CDR3 spells CASTKSLAVPDTQYF. Written as DNA, the CDR3 is TGTGCCAGCACCAAATCCCTCGCGGTCCCAGATACGCAGTATTTT.